This TCR beta chain was documented in a study of CD8 T cells in Susac syndrome. Trimming removed 7 bases at V and 8 bases at J, with 20 bases between. Germline CDR1 reads LNHDA; CDR2 reads SQIVND (reference sequence). The CDR3 has 14 amino acids. Blood CD8+ and CD4+ T cells underwent high-throughput TCR beta sequencing. Treatment-naive patients with stable or active relapsing-remitting disease served as multiple sclerosis controls. Purification of the CD8+ and CD4+ T cells relied on negative isolation, and TEMRA cells underwent FACS enrichment. The RNA input was roughly 0.5 to 1 ug, and it was reverse transcribed with random hexamers. Amplification of TCR beta CDR3 spanned 54 Vbeta and 13 Jbeta via immunoSEQ multiplex PCR. MiXCR, run by TCRdb on the immunoSEQ multiplex PCR reads, gives a single entry per CDR3 protein. Of over 350,000 distinct CDR3 sequences in the sample, more than 80% are singletons; the top ten hold roughly 0.1%.

The sample comprised CD8+ T cells from PBMCs. The TCR sequence derives from a human donor with multiple sclerosis. V usage is TRBV19 and J usage is TRBJ1-2; no firm D call. CDR3 sequence: CASTPDPTTMGYTF. The DNA for the CDR3 is TGTGCCAGTACCCCGGATCCCACTACTATGGGCTACACCTTC. The full variable domain, in which reference TRBV19 and TRBJ1-2 provide the parts outside the CDR3, is DGGITQSPKYLFRKEGQNVTLSCEQNLNHDAMYWYRQDPGQGLRLIYYSQIVNDFQKGDIAEGYSVSREKKESFPLTVTSAQKNPTAFYLCASTPDPTTMGYTFGSGTRLTVV.